A selection of T cell receptor beta chains follows, all from one sample in a study of CD8 T cells in Susac syndrome. TCRdb reprocessed the immunoSEQ multiplex PCR reads via MiXCR and lists one record per CDR3 protein. The sample yields some 110,000 distinct CDR3 sequences, around 94% seen once. The sample taken for sequencing was CD4+ T cells from PBMCs. The receptors originated from a human donor with multiple sclerosis. The CDR3 runs from the conserved cysteine through the conserved F or W. D genes are given only for firm matches. Clone size, where shown, is once, few, many, or a class for clones that have expanded.

J	size	D	V	CDR3	DNA
TRBJ1-4	.	.	TRBV4-3	CASSQVQGEKLFF	TGCGCCAGCAGCCAAGTTCAGGGTGAAAAACTGTTTTTT
TRBJ2-5	once	.	TRBV5-1	CASSGAPGTQETQYF	TGCGCCAGCAGCGGCGCGCCAGGGACCCAAGAGACCCAGTACTTC
TRBJ2-5	.	TRBD2	TRBV23-1	CASSQFTLAGLEETQYF	TGCGCCAGCAGTCAATTCACCCTAGCGGGGCTGGAAGAGACCCAGTACTTC
TRBJ2-2	.	.	TRBV12-3/TRBV12-4	CASSISGNTGELFF	TGTGCCAGCAGTATTTCGGGGAACACCGGGGAGCTGTTTTTT
TRBJ2-1	.	.	TRBV7-9	CASSLVGANNEQFF	TGTGCCAGCAGCTTAGTCGGGGCAAACAATGAGCAGTTCTTC
TRBJ2-3	.	TRBD2	TRBV2	CASSMGLAGRTDTQYF	TGTGCCAGCAGTATGGGACTAGCGGGACGCACAGATACGCAGTATTTT
TRBJ2-1	.	.	TRBV18	CASSPTETYDNEQFF	TGTGCCAGCTCACCTACCGAGACATATGACAATGAGCAGTTCTTC
TRBJ2-7	.	TRBD1	TRBV27	CASTGRQGPYEQYF	TGTGCCAGCACTGGAAGACAGGGTCCCTACGAGCAGTACTTC
TRBJ2-1	.	TRBD1	TRBV29-1	CSVGLGTAYNEQFF	TGCAGCGTTGGCTTAGGGACAGCATACAATGAGCAGTTCTTC
TRBJ1-2	.	.	TRBV9	CASSVTRGTPNYGYTF	TGTGCCAGCAGCGTAACAAGGGGGACCCCTAACTATGGCTACACCTTC
TRBJ2-2	.	.	TRBV5-1	CASSLGAGLDTGELFF	TGCGCCAGCAGTCTGGGAGCAGGGCTGGACACCGGGGAGCTGTTTTTT
TRBJ1-2	.	.	TRBV28	CASSPGGRNYGYTF	TGTGCCAGCAGCCCCGGCGGGAGGAACTATGGCTACACCTTC
TRBJ2-2	.	TRBD1	TRBV30	CAWRATGVSITGELFF	TGTGCCTGGAGGGCGACAGGGGTTTCTATAACCGGGGAGCTGTTTTTT
TRBJ1-2	.	.	TRBV5-1	CASSSQTGAYTF	TGCGCCAGCAGCTCCCAGACGGGCGCCTACACCTTC
TRBJ1-6	once	.	TRBV20-1	CSAQESSYNSPLHF	TGCAGTGCACAGGAAAGCTCCTATAATTCACCCCTCCACTTT
TRBJ1-1	.	.	TRBV5-6	CASTWPGSANTEAFF	TGTGCCAGCACCTGGCCCGGATCGGCTAACACTGAAGCTTTCTTT
TRBJ2-7	.	.	TRBV6-2/TRBV6-3	CASSSSGIPSYEQYF	TGTGCCAGCAGTTCGTCAGGCATTCCCTCCTACGAGCAGTACTTC
TRBJ1-1	.	.	TRBV3-1	CASSQALGTEAFF	TGTGCCAGCAGCCAAGCTTTGGGGACTGAAGCTTTCTTT
TRBJ1-5	.	.	TRBV3-1	CASSPSGTLNQPQHF	TGTGCCAGCAGCCCCTCGGGGACTCTCAATCAGCCCCAGCATTTT
TRBJ2-3	.	TRBD1	TRBV12-3/TRBV12-4	CASSPKLDRGGDTQYF	TGTGCCAGCAGCCCCAAACTCGACAGGGGAGGAGATACGCAGTATTTT
TRBJ2-7	.	TRBD1	TRBV19	CASSGTGGRYYEQYF	TGTGCCAGTAGTGGGACAGGGGGCCGTTACTACGAGCAGTACTTC
TRBJ1-4	.	.	TRBV20-1	CSARTAGREKLFF	TGCAGTGCTCGGACCGCCGGACGTGAAAAACTGTTTTTT
TRBJ2-3	once	.	TRBV30	CAWTLTDTQYF	TGTGCCTGGACCCTCACAGATACGCAGTATTTT
TRBJ1-2	.	.	TRBV20-1	CSARSGAGHGYTF	TGCAGTGCTAGATCAGGGGCAGGGCATGGCTACACCTTC